The 12 T cell receptor beta chains given below trace back to one sample, sequenced in a study of blood T cells in healthy people across ages. A second PCR of about 7 to 12 cycles used a sample-barcoded 5' primer and a J-beta primer mix. TCRdb used MiXCR to reprocess the 5' RACE reads, holding one entry per CDR3 protein. The sample lists about 400,000 distinct CDR3 sequences; approximately 52% were seen once. Sequenced sample: blood. The origin of the receptors is a man aged 60 to 69 in good health.

This chain connects TRBV4-1 to TRBJ1-1; the D gene is possibly TRBD1 (5 bases). V gave up 1 base and J gave up 10 bases, with 10 bases separating them. Germline V lookup: CDR1 MGHRA, CDR2 YSYEKL. This CDR3 comprises 12 residues. CDR3 nucleotide sequence: TGCGCCAGCAGCCAAGGACGGGGGGGAGCTTTCTTT. Translation gives CASSQGRGGAFF.

This clonotype was seen a few times. CDR3 residues: CASSEAPSLEQFF. The CDR3 DNA sequence: TGCGCCAGCAGTGAGGCCCCAAGCCTTGAGCAGTTCTTC. V is TRBV10-2 and J is TRBJ2-1; no definite D call. The CDR3 is made up of 13 amino acids. Per germline, CDR1 WSHSY and CDR2 SAAADI. The V end was cut by 2 bases, the J end by 9 bases, with 11 bases between.

This clonotype has at least ten counts. V usage is TRBV11-2 and J usage is TRBJ2-5; the match to TRBD2 covers 8 bases. In germline, CDR1 is SGHAT, CDR2 FQNNGV. V shed 3 bases, J shed 5 bases, and the junction held 11 bases outside the gene matches. This CDR3 has 16 amino acids. CDR3 sequence: CASSFSSGGLGETQYF. CDR3 DNA: TGTGCCAGCAGCTTCTCATCGGGGGGGCTTGGCGAGACCCAGTACTTC.

This rearrangement joins TRBV6-1 to TRBJ2-6, with 8 nucleotides matching TRBD1. Germline V lookup: CDR1 MNHNS, CDR2 SASEGT. Trimming cost V 2 bases and J 5 bases; bases outside gene matches: 2. CDR3 length equals 15 residues. This chain's CDR3 is CASSETGGRANVLTF. Written as DNA, the CDR3 is TGTGCCAGCAGTGAAACAGGGGGAAGGGCCAACGTCCTGACTTTC.

The gene calls are TRBV6-6 and TRBJ1-2; the D is unclear. V was clipped by 8 bases and J by 4 bases, with 11 bases between them. Germline V CDR1 and CDR2: MNHNY, SVGAGI (reference sequence). This CDR3 contains 12 residues. CDR3 amino acids: CASVLQLYGYTF. CDR3 DNA sequence: TGTGCCAGCGTCTTACAGCTCTATGGCTACACCTTC.

The chain combines TRBV7-8 with TRBJ2-7, with TRBD2 matching over 7 bases. The V gene's germline CDR1 is SGHVS and CDR2 FQNEAQ. The CDR3 covers 18 residues. With V trimmed by 4 bases and J by 0 bases, 15 bases remained unmatched. This chain's CDR3 is CASSSRTRSSHYSYEQYF. CDR3 nucleotide sequence: TGTGCCAGCAGCTCTAGGACTAGATCCTCACACTACTCCTACGAGCAGTACTTC.

Notes on this clonotype: A much larger clone is a single base away; this may be a read error. V is TRBV5-1 and J is TRBJ2-4, with 8 bases lining up with TRBD1. CDR3 length: 15 amino acids. Unmatched junction bases numbered 15, after V lost 3 bases and J lost 13 bases. CDR1 is SGHRS, CDR2 YFSETQ, per germline. CDR3 in DNA: TGCGCCAGCAGCTGGGGGACAGGAGTCGCCTACGGGCAGTACTTC. Its protein product is CASSWGTGVAYGQYF.

The CDR3 is CASSGRVFEVYGYTF. The CDR3 coding sequence is TGTGCCAGCAGCGGCCGGGTTTTTGAAGTCTATGGCTACACCTTC. This sequence joins TRBV21-1 and TRBJ1-2; the table's D call TRBD1 went unverified against the DNA. TRBV21-1 is a known pseudogene. This CDR3 spans 15 amino acids.

The gene calls are TRBV28 and TRBJ2-4, with D perhaps matching TRBD2 (6 bases). CDR3 length: 14 amino acids. V was cut by 6 bases and J by 5 bases, with 14 bases left in between. Germline CDR1 is MDHEN and CDR2 is SYDVKM. CDR3 sequence: CASRRDPGQNIQYF. CDR3 coding DNA: TGTGCCAGCAGGCGGGACCCGGGACAAAACATTCAGTACTTC. The whole variable domain, remainder taken from reference TRBV28 and TRBJ2-4, is DVKVTQSSRYLVKRTGEKVFLECVQDMDHENMFWYRQDPGLGLRLIYFSYDVKMKEKGDIPEGYSVSREKKERFSLILESASTNQTSMYLCASRRDPGQNIQYFGAGTRLSVL.

The J gene is TRBJ2-3, the V gene TRBV20-1; 10 nucleotides match TRBD2. CDR1 and CDR2 (germline): DFQATT, SNEGSKA (reference sequence). Trimming cost V 1 base and J 0 bases; bases outside gene matches: 4. This CDR3 has 16 residues. CDR3 nucleotides: TGCAGTGCTAGAGCTAGCGGGAGCCCTAGCACAGATACGCAGTATTTT. Translating it yields CSARASGSPSTDTQYF.

The V and J genes are TRBV6-5 and TRBJ2-7; 7 positions agree with TRBD1. CDR3 length equals 15 residues. Germline values: CDR1 MNHEY, CDR2 SVGAGI. V trimming: 7 bases; J trimming: 2 bases; junction bases outside the gene matches: 11. CDR3 region: CASNSIRDSTYEQYF. CDR3 coding DNA: TGTGCCAGCAACTCCATACGGGACAGCACCTACGAGCAGTACTTC.

This sequence joins TRBV21-1 and TRBJ2-5; the D call TRBD1 from the table was never checked on the DNA. The J call is in doubt because the DNA end fits TRBJ2-7 better. TRBV21-1 is labeled a pseudogene. The CDR3 length is 14 residues. The CDR3, as DNA: TGTGCCAGCAGCAAGGACAGGGGCCCCTACGAGCAGTACTTC. Its translation is CASSKDRGPYEQYF.